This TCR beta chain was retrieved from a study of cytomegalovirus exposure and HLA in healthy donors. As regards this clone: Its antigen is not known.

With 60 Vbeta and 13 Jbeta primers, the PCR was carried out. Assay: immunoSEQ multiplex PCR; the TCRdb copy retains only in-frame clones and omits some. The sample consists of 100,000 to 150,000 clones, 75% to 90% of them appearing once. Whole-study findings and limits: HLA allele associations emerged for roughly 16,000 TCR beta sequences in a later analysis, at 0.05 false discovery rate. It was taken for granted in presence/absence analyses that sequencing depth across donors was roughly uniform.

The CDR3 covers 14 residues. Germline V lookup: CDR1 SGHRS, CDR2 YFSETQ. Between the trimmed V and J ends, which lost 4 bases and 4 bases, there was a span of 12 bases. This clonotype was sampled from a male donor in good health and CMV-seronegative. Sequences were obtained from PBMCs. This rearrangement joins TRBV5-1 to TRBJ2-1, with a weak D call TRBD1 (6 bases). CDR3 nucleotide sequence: TGCGCCAGCAGCCCCGGACAGTCATACAATGAGCAGTTCTTC. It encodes CASSPGQSYNEQFF.